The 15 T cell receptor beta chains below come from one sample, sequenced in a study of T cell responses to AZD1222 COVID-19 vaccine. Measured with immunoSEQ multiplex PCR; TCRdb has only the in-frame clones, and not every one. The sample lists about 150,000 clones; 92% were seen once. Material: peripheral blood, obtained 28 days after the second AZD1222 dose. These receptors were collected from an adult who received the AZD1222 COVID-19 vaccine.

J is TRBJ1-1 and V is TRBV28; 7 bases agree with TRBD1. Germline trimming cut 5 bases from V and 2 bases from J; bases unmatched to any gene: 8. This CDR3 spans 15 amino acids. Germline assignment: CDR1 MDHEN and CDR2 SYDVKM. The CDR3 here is CASSNPGQANTEAFF. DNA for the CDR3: TGTGCCAGCAGTAACCCAGGACAGGCTAACACTGAAGCTTTCTTT.

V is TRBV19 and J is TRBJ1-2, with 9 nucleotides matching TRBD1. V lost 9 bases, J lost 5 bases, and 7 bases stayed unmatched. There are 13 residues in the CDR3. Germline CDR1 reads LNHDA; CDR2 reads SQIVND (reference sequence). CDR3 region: CASWTGDIYGYTF. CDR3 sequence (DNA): TGTGCCAGCTGGACAGGGGATATATATGGCTACACCTTC.

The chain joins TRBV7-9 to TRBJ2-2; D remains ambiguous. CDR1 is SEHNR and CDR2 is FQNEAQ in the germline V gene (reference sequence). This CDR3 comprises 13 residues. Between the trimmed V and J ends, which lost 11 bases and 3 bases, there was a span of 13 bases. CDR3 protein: CALGRMHTGELFF. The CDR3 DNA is TGTGCCCTTGGCAGAATGCACACCGGGGAGCTGTTTTTT.

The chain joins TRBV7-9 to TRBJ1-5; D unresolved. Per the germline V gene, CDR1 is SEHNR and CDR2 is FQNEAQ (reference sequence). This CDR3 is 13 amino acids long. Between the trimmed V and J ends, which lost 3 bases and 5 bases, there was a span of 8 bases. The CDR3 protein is CASSFSTDQPQHF. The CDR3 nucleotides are TGTGCCAGCAGCTTTAGTACTGATCAGCCCCAGCATTTT.

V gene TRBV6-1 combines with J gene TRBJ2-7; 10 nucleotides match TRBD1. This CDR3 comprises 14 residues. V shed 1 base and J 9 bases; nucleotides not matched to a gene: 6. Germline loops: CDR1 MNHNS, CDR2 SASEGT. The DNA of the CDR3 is TGTGCCAGCAGTGAAGAAGGGACAGGGGTTGGGCAGTACTTC. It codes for CASSEEGTGVGQYF.

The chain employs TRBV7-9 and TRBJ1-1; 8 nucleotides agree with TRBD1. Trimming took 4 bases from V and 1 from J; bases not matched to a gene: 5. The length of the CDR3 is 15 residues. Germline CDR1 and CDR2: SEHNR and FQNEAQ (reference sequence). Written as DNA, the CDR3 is TGTGCCAGCAGCTCAGGGGGCGCTCGGAACACTGAAGCTTTCTTT. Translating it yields CASSSGGARNTEAFF.

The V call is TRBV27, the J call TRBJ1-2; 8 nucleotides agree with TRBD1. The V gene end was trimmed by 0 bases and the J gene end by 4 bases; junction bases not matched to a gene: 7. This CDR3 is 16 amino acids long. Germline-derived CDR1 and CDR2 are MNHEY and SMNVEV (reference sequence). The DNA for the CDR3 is TGTGCCAGCAGTTTATCTTCAGGGGGCGGGGGCTATGGCTACACCTTC. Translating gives CASSLSSGGGGYGYTF.

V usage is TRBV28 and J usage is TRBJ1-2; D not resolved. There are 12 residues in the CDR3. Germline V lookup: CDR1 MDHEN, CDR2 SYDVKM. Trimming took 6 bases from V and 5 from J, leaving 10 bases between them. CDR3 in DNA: TGTGCCAGCAGCCTATTGATTTATGGCTACACCTTC. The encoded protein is CASSLLIYGYTF.

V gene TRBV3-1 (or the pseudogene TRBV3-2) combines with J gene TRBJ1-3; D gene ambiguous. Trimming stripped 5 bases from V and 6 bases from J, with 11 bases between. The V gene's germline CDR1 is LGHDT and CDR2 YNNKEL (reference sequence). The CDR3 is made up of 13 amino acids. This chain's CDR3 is CASSNGLLNTIYF. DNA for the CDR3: TGTGCCAGCAGCAACGGGCTTTTAAACACCATATATTTT.

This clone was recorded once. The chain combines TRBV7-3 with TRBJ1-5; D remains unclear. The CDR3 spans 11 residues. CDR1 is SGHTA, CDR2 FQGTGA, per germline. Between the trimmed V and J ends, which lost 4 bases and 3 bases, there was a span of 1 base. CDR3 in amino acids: CASSYNQPQHF. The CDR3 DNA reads TGTGCCAGCAGCTACAATCAGCCCCAGCATTTT.

The CDR3 DNA reads TGTGCCACCAGTGACCCAGGGGGCCTCCAAGAGACCCAGTACTTC. Its protein product is CATSDPGGLQETQYF. The chain couples TRBV24-1 to TRBJ2-5, with TRBD1 matching over 8 bases. Germline V lookup: CDR1 KGHDR, CDR2 SFDVKD. This CDR3 is built from 15 residues. With V trimmed by 4 bases and J by 1 base, 4 bases remained unmatched.

CDR3 sequence (DNA): TGTGCCAGCAGACAAACTAGCGGGAGTCACGAGCAGTACTTC. This encodes CASRQTSGSHEQYF. The V call is TRBV11-2, the J call TRBJ2-7; 11 bases fit TRBD2. V was pared by 6 bases and J by 5 bases, with 6 bases of the junction left unmatched. The CDR3 spans 14 residues. Germline V gene sequence: CDR1 SGHAT, CDR2 FQNNGV.

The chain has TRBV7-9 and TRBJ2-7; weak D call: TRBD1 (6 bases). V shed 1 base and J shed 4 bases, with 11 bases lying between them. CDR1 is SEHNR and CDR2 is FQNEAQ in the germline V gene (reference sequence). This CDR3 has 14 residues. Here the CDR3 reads CASSLDNRVYEQYF. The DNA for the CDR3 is TGTGCCAGCAGCTTAGATAACAGGGTTTACGAGCAGTACTTC. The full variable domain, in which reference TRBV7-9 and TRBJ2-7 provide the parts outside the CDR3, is DTGVSQNPRHKITKRGQNVTFRCDPISEHNRLYWYRQTLGQGPEFLTYFQNEAQLEKSRLLSDRFSAERPKGSFSTLEIQRTEQGDSAMYLCASSLDNRVYEQYFGPGTRLTVT.

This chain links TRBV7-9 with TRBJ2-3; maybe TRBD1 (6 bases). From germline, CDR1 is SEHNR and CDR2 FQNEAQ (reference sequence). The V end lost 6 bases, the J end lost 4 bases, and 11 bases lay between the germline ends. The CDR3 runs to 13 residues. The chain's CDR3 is CASRPTGPDTQYF. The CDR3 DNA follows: TGTGCCAGCAGGCCCACAGGGCCAGATACGCAGTATTTT. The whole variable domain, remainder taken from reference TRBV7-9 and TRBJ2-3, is DTGVSQNPRHKITKRGQNVTFRCDPISEHNRLYWYRQTLGQGPEFLTYFQNEAQLEKSRLLSDRFSAERPKGSFSTLEIQRTEQGDSAMYLCASRPTGPDTQYFGPGTRLTVL.

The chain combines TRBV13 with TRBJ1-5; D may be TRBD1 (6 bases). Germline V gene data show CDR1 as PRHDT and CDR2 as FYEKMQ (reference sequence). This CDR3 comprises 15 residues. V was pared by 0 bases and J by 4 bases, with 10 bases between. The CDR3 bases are TGTGCCAGCAGCTTAGGTTCTAGGGGGAATCAGCCCCAGCATTTT. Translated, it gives CASSLGSRGNQPQHF.